The next 25 T cell receptor beta chains were all read from a single sample in a study of blood T cell repertoires in COVID-19. TCRdb's table, derived via immunoSEQ multiplex PCR, lists solely in-frame clones and lacks some. Of hundreds of thousands of clones listed, about 84% are singletons. Sequencing was done on a sample of PBMCs or T cells enriched from blood (not recorded which). The receptors here all came from a woman in her 50s who had recovered from COVID-19.

J is TRBJ1-3 and V is TRBV27, with D unresolved. Germline values: CDR1 MNHEY, CDR2 SMNVEV (reference sequence). Trimming pared 6 bases from V and 0 bases from J, leaving 9 bases between. This CDR3 comprises 14 residues. CDR3 protein: CASSHTYSGNTIYF. In DNA form, the CDR3 reads TGTGCCAGCAGCCATACTTACTCTGGAAACACCATATATTTT.

This sequence joins TRBV5-1 and TRBJ2-5; D remains unclear. The CDR3 covers 16 residues. V was trimmed by 4 bases and J by 3 bases, leaving 19 bases between them. The germline gives CDR1 SGHRS, CDR2 YFSETQ. CDR3 amino acids: CASSPRRDQREETQYF. For the CDR3, the DNA is TGCGCCAGCAGCCCACGGAGAGATCAGCGAGAAGAGACCCAGTACTTC.

This clone occurred once. The J gene is TRBJ1-5, the V gene TRBV7-9; TRBD1 aligns across 8 bases. The V gene end was trimmed by 5 bases and the J gene end by 0 bases; junction bases not matched to a gene: 6. Germline CDR1 is SEHNR and CDR2 is FQNEAQ (reference sequence). The CDR3 totals 16 residues. Here the CDR3 DNA reads TGTGCCAGCAGCGCCTGGGGACAGGCTAGCAATCAGCCCCAGCATTTT. Amino acid sequence: CASSAWGQASNQPQHF. Combining the CDR3 with reference TRBV7-9 and TRBJ1-5 gives the whole variable domain DTGVSQNPRHKITKRGQNVTFRCDPISEHNRLYWYRQTLGQGPEFLTYFQNEAQLEKSRLLSDRFSAERPKGSFSTLEIQRTEQGDSAMYLCASSAWGQASNQPQHFGDGTRLSIL.

The V and J genes are TRBV19 and TRBJ2-2, with D maybe TRBD1 (5 bases). In germline, CDR1 is LNHDA, CDR2 SQIVND (reference sequence). The CDR3 is made up of 13 amino acids. The V gene lost 9 bases and the J gene lost 3 bases, with 11 bases spanning the gap. CDR3 residues: CASIRGYTGELFF. CDR3 DNA sequence: TGTGCCAGCATTAGGGGTTACACCGGGGAGCTGTTTTTT.

The V and J genes are TRBV19 and TRBJ2-7; D unresolved. The V and J ends lost 3 bases and 0 bases respectively, with 9 bases between them. The CDR3 spans 14 residues. Per the germline V gene, CDR1 is LNHDA and CDR2 is SQIVND (reference sequence). CDR3 nucleotide sequence: TGTGCCAGTAGTATTTCCGGGTACTCCTACGAGCAGTACTTC. It codes for CASSISGYSYEQYF.

The rearrangement links TRBV5-1 to TRBJ1-1, with 10 nucleotides matching TRBD1. V was pared by 3 bases and J by 11 bases, with 10 bases of the junction left unmatched. Germline loops: CDR1 SGHRS, CDR2 YFSETQ. This CDR3 comprises 14 residues. The CDR3 spells CASSWTTGGRPAFF. For the CDR3, the DNA is TGCGCCAGCAGCTGGACGACAGGGGGCAGGCCCGCTTTCTTT.

The rearrangement links TRBV5-6 to TRBJ1-2, with 8 bases lining up with TRBD1. Germline lookup yields CDR1 SGHDT and CDR2 YYEEEE. V lost 2 bases to trimming and J lost 8 bases; unmatched junction nucleotides: 5. The CDR3 is 13 residues long. In nucleotides, the CDR3 is TGTGCCAGCAGCTTTGGGACAGGTCCCGGCTACACCTTC. Translating gives CASSFGTGPGYTF.

The chain recombines TRBV27 with TRBJ2-1; 13 positions agree with TRBD2. V trimming: 7 bases; J trimming: 1 base; junction bases outside the gene matches: 10. The CDR3 consists of 18 residues. Germline values: CDR1 MNHEY, CDR2 SMNVEV (reference sequence). CDR3 in DNA: TGTGCCAGCACCGCGGGACTAGCGGGACGTACTTCCTACAATGAGCAGTTCTTC. It specifies CASTAGLAGRTSYNEQFF.

The chain joins TRBV6-2 or TRBV6-3 to TRBJ2-7, with TRBD1 matching 10 bases. CDR1 and CDR2 (germline): MNHEY, SVGEGT. Trimming cost V 1 base and J 1 base; bases outside gene matches: 4. The CDR3 runs 16 residues. DNA for the CDR3: TGTGCCAGCAGTTACTTGACAGGGGGCGCTTCCTACGAGCAGTACTTC. It specifies CASSYLTGGASYEQYF.

This clone was counted once. This same CDR3 is encoded by further DNA sequences in the sample. This sequence joins TRBV3-1 (or the pseudogene TRBV3-2) and TRBJ1-2; D might be TRBD1 (6 bases). Germline V gene lookup returns CDR1 LGHDT and CDR2 YNNKEL (reference sequence). V was trimmed by 4 bases and J by 2 bases, leaving 8 bases between them. The CDR3 is 13 residues long. The chain's CDR3 is CASSLDRNYGYTF. CDR3 nucleotide sequence: TGTGCCAGCAGCCTTGACAGGAACTATGGCTACACCTTC.

V is TRBV7-8 and J is TRBJ1-5; D is unclear. The CDR3 has 13 residues. Deletions cut 5 bases from V and 0 bases from J, with 5 bases between. Germline V gene lookup returns CDR1 SGHVS and CDR2 FQNEAQ. DNA for the CDR3: TGTGCCAGCAGCCCAGTTAGCAATCAGCCCCAGCATTTT. It is translated as CASSPVSNQPQHF.

The V call is TRBV7-3, the J call TRBJ2-3; TRBD1 matches 9 bases. V trimming: 1 base; J trimming: 1 base; junction bases outside the gene matches: 9. This CDR3 spans 18 amino acids. CDR1 SGHTA and CDR2 FQGTGA come from the germline V gene. In DNA, the CDR3 is TGTGCCAGCAGCTTAAGGGGAGGAGGGGACAGGGGCACAGATACGCAGTATTTT. Its translation: CASSLRGGGDRGTDTQYF. Full variable domain (remainder filled in from reference TRBV7-3 and TRBJ2-3): GAGVSQTPSNKVTEKGKYVELRCDPISGHTALYWYRQSLGQGPEFLIYFQGTGAADDSGLPNDRFFAVRPEGSVSTLKIQRTERGDSAVYLCASSLRGGGDRGTDTQYFGPGTRLTVL.

This clone was observed a handful of times. The rearrangement links TRBV11-3 to TRBJ1-6; 9 nucleotides line up with TRBD1. The germline gives CDR1 SGHNT, CDR2 YENEEA. The CDR3 sequence is 14 residues long. With 3 bases clipped from V and 7 bases from J, the junction kept 1 base outside the gene matches. Here the CDR3 reads CASSLDRGNSPLHF. The CDR3 nucleotides are TGTGCCAGCAGCTTGGACAGGGGAAATTCACCCCTCCACTTT.

The CDR3, as DNA: TGTGCCAGCAGCTTAGGGGGCGGGGGTTCCTACGAGCAGTACTTC. It is translated as CASSLGGGGSYEQYF. This chain uses TRBV11-3 with TRBJ2-7, with TRBD2 matching 7 bases. Trimming cost V 1 base and J 1 base; bases outside gene matches: 4. The germline V gene encodes CDR1 SGHNT and CDR2 YENEEA. The CDR3 has 15 amino acids.

The chain has TRBV7-2 and TRBJ1-3; a possible D gene is TRBD1 (6 bases). Trimming pared 4 bases from V and 1 base from J, leaving 8 bases between. The CDR3 is made up of 14 amino acids. The germline V gene has CDR1 SGHTA and CDR2 FQGNSA. The CDR3 sequence is CASSSGQSGNTIYF. CDR3 coding DNA: TGTGCCAGCAGCTCGGGACAATCTGGAAACACCATATATTTT.

The chain is built from TRBV5-6 and TRBJ1-5; 8 bases agree with TRBD1. CDR1 is SGHDT, CDR2 YYEEEE, per germline. Trimming cost V 3 bases and J 3 bases; bases outside gene matches: 8. This CDR3 region has 16 residues. CDR3 DNA: TGTGCCAGCAGCTACGCAACAGGGGGATACAATCAGCCCCAGCATTTT. It translates to CASSYATGGYNQPQHF.

CDR3: CASTRDYQQFF. The CDR3 nucleotides are TGCGCCAGCACACGGGACTACCAGCAGTTCTTC. This chain connects TRBV10-2 to TRBJ2-1, with 7 bases that match TRBD2. V was clipped by 7 bases and J by 11 bases; unmatched bases: 5. Germline V lookup: CDR1 WSHSY, CDR2 SAAADI. The CDR3 loop spans 11 amino acids.

The rearrangement links TRBV5-1 to TRBJ1-6, with 9 bases that match TRBD1. Germline lookup yields CDR1 SGHRS and CDR2 YFSETQ. V lost 4 bases and J lost 5; bases outside the gene matches: 4. The CDR3 contains 15 residues. The CDR3 sequence: CASSKGQGDNSPLHF. The DNA of the CDR3 is TGCGCCAGCAGCAAGGGACAGGGTGATAATTCACCCCTCCACTTT.

The chain carries TRBV11-2 and TRBJ2-1; D is ambiguous. Trimming took 5 bases from V and 7 from J, leaving 9 bases between them. This CDR3 is 12 amino acids long. Looked up from germline, CDR1 is SGHAT and CDR2 is FQNNGV. CDR3 bases: TGTGCCAGCAGCCTATGGTGGAATGAGCAGTTCTTC. Translating it yields CASSLWWNEQFF. Looking up the rest from reference TRBV11-2 and TRBJ2-1 gives the full variable domain: EAGVAQSPRYKIIEKRQSVAFWCNPISGHATLYWYQQILGQGPKLLIQFQNNGVVDDSQLPKDRFSAERLKGVDSTLKIQPAKLEDSAVYLCASSLWWNEQFFGPGTRLTVL.

The rearrangement links TRBV18 to TRBJ2-7, with a weak D call TRBD1 (6 bases). The CDR3 covers 14 residues. Trimming stripped 1 base from V and 2 bases from J, with 9 bases between. Germline assignment: CDR1 KGHSH and CDR2 LQKENI. CDR3 coding DNA: TGTGCCAGCTCACCACAGGGGGTGACCTACGAGCAGTACTTC. Translating gives CASSPQGVTYEQYF.

The chain combines TRBV30 with TRBJ1-3; D perhaps matches TRBD1 (5 bases). This CDR3 is built from 13 residues. Trimming cost V 4 bases and J 3 bases, with 10 bases left between them. CDR1 is GTSNPN, CDR2 SVGIG, per germline (reference sequence). The chain's CDR3 is CAWNRDYGNTIYF. CDR3 DNA sequence: TGTGCCTGGAACCGGGACTATGGAAACACCATATATTTT.

This clone was seen just once. CDR3 coding DNA: TGTGCCAGCGCCGAGACTAGCGCCCAATCCTACGAGCAGTACTTC. Residues: CASAETSAQSYEQYF. The chain uses TRBV2 and TRBJ2-7; 8 positions agree with TRBD2. V lost 8 bases to trimming and J lost 1 base; unmatched junction nucleotides: 10. This CDR3 is built from 15 residues. Germline lookup yields CDR1 SNHLY and CDR2 FYNNEI.

The chain joins TRBV6-2 or TRBV6-3 to TRBJ2-5, with D possibly being TRBD1 (5 bases). CDR1 and CDR2 (germline): MNHEY, SVGEGT. V was cut by 6 bases and J by 7 bases, with 15 bases left in between. CDR3 length: 13 amino acids. The CDR3 sequence is CASSLRVKGTQYF. CDR3 coding DNA: TGTGCCAGCAGCCTCAGGGTTAAAGGGACCCAGTACTTC.

The V gene is TRBV6-5, the J gene TRBJ2-7; 7 nucleotides line up with TRBD2. The trim removed 2 bases at V and 5 bases at J, leaving 3 bases unmatched. The CDR3 runs to 13 residues. Germline V gene lookup returns CDR1 MNHEY and CDR2 SVGAGI. The DNA for the CDR3 is TGTGCCAGCAGTTACGGAGGGAGGGACGAGCAGTACTTC. This gives the protein CASSYGGRDEQYF.

This chain uses TRBV19 with TRBJ1-2; TRBD1 matches 8 bases. CDR1 and CDR2 (germline): LNHDA, SQIVND (reference sequence). The trim removed 5 bases at V and 6 bases at J, leaving 11 bases unmatched. This CDR3 is built from 15 residues. The chain's CDR3 is CASSAPGQVFDGYTF. The DNA for the CDR3 is TGTGCCAGTAGTGCTCCGGGACAGGTCTTCGATGGCTACACCTTC.